Listed below are T cell receptor beta chains from one sample, sequenced in a study of tumor-infiltrating lymphocytes in primary liver carcinoma. TCRdb reprocessed the multiplex PCR reads with MiXCR, giving one entry per CDR3 protein. The sample contains approximately 54,000 distinct CDR3 sequences, over 65% of which appear only once. Material for sequencing was liver tumor tissue from sampling region 2. All receptors derive from a man aged 35-49 years with primary liver carcinoma and hepatitis B virus infection. CDR3s include the opening cysteine and the closing phenylalanine or tryptophan. A D gene is named only where the DNA matches it firmly. Rows give clone size only sometimes, using once, few, many, or a class for an expanded clone.

cdr3_length: 15
clone_size: .
j_call: TRBJ2-7
v_call: TRBV6-1
d_call: .
cdr3_nt: TGTGCCAGCTTACCACTAGTGGAAGCGCCCTACGAGCAGTACTTC
cdr3_aa: CASLPLVEAPYEQYF

cdr3_length: 20
clone_size: .
j_call: TRBJ1-2
v_call: TRBV28
d_call: .
cdr3_nt: TGTGCCAGCACTTCGACCGGGACATGGGTAACCCCCGACGCCCTCTATGGCTACACCTTC
cdr3_aa: CASTSTGTWVTPDALYGYTF

cdr3_length: 16
clone_size: .
j_call: TRBJ1-6
v_call: TRBV4-1
d_call: .
cdr3_nt: TGCGCCAGCAGCCGCGACAGGAGGGAAGGAGCTTCACCCCTCTACTTT
cdr3_aa: CASSRDRREGASPLYF

cdr3_length: 15
clone_size: many
j_call: TRBJ2-1
v_call: TRBV5-4
d_call: TRBD2
cdr3_nt: TGTGCCAGCAGCACGGGACTAGCGGTAGACAATGAGCAGTTCTTC
cdr3_aa: CASSTGLAVDNEQFF

cdr3_length: 15
clone_size: .
j_call: TRBJ2-2
v_call: TRBV11-2
d_call: .
cdr3_nt: TGTGTCAGCCTCCCACCGGGAGTGTACAGTGGGGAGCTGTTTTTT
cdr3_aa: CVSLPPGVYSGELFF

cdr3_length: 16
clone_size: once
j_call: TRBJ2-5
v_call: TRBV7-9
d_call: .
cdr3_nt: TGTGCCAGCAGCTTCCGGGGTAGCGAGATGGAGGAGACCCAGTACTTC
cdr3_aa: CASSFRGSEMEETQYF

cdr3_length: 16
clone_size: once
j_call: TRBJ2-3
v_call: TRBV7-2
d_call: TRBD2
cdr3_nt: TGTGCCAGCAGCCCCCCGGGACTAGCGGGAGCTCGTACGCAGTATTTT
cdr3_aa: CASSPPGLAGARTQYF

cdr3_length: 13
clone_size: .
j_call: TRBJ2-7
v_call: TRBV12-3/TRBV12-4
d_call: .
cdr3_nt: TGTGCCAGTACCCGATGGGAATACTACGAGCATTACTTC
cdr3_aa: CASTRWEYYEHYF

cdr3_length: 15
clone_size: .
j_call: TRBJ2-7
v_call: TRBV11-2
d_call: TRBD2
cdr3_nt: TGTGCCAGCAACTTCCCGGGACTAGGGTTCCACGAGCAATACTTC
cdr3_aa: CASNFPGLGFHEQYF

cdr3_length: 15
clone_size: .
j_call: TRBJ2-3
v_call: TRBV6-2/TRBV6-3
d_call: .
cdr3_nt: TGTGCCAGCAGTCTTCGAAGGGGGTCCAATCAGCCCCAGTATTTT
cdr3_aa: CASSLRRGSNQPQYF

cdr3_length: 12
clone_size: many
j_call: TRBJ1-2
v_call: TRBV4-2
d_call: .
cdr3_nt: TGTGCCAGCAGCCAAGAGGAGTATGGCTACACCTTC
cdr3_aa: CASSQEEYGYTF

cdr3_length: 13
clone_size: .
j_call: TRBJ2-5
v_call: TRBV7-9
d_call: .
cdr3_nt: TGTGTCAGTAGCTTAAATATACAAGAGACCCAGTACTTC
cdr3_aa: CVSSLNIQETQYF

cdr3_length: 14
clone_size: many
j_call: TRBJ2-1
v_call: TRBV7-9
d_call: TRBD2
cdr3_nt: TGTGCCAGCAGCTTTGCGGGAGGGCCAAGTGAGCAGTTCTTC
cdr3_aa: CASSFAGGPSEQFF

cdr3_length: 12
clone_size: many
j_call: TRBJ2-7
v_call: TRBV6-1
d_call: .
cdr3_nt: TGTGCCAGCAGCTACCACACCTACGAGCAGTACTTC
cdr3_aa: CASSYHTYEQYF

cdr3_length: 14
clone_size: .
j_call: TRBJ2-7
v_call: TRBV11-2
d_call: .
cdr3_nt: TGTGCCAGCAGCATACAACTTACTTCCCACAAGCAGTACTTC
cdr3_aa: CASSIQLTSHKQYF

cdr3_length: 16
clone_size: .
j_call: TRBJ2-2
v_call: TRBV11-2
d_call: .
cdr3_nt: TGTGCCAGCAGCTCCAGACTGGCCTCGAACACCGGGGAGTTGTTTTTT
cdr3_aa: CASSSRLASNTGELFF

cdr3_length: 11
clone_size: .
j_call: TRBJ2-1
v_call: TRBV28
d_call: .
cdr3_nt: TGTGCCAGCAGTTTAGAACTAAAAAAGTTCTTC
cdr3_aa: CASSLELKKFF

cdr3_length: 13
clone_size: .
j_call: TRBJ2-7
v_call: TRBV6-6
d_call: .
cdr3_nt: TGTGCCAGCACTGACGGACTAACCGGCGAGCAGTACTTC
cdr3_aa: CASTDGLTGEQYF

cdr3_length: 14
clone_size: .
j_call: TRBJ2-7
v_call: TRBV6-5
d_call: TRBD1
cdr3_nt: TGTGTCAGCCAACAGGAAGGGGGCTCCTACGAGCAGTACTTT
cdr3_aa: CVSQQEGGSYEQYF

cdr3_length: 16
clone_size: .
j_call: TRBJ2-3
v_call: TRBV11-2
d_call: .
cdr3_nt: TGTGCCAGCAGCTTAGGGGAACTAACGTGGACAGATACGCAGTATTTT
cdr3_aa: CASSLGELTWTDTQYF

cdr3_length: 15
clone_size: .
j_call: TRBJ2-7
v_call: TRBV6-1
d_call: .
cdr3_nt: TGTGCCAGCAGTGTAATGGCACACAGCGGTGACGAGCAGTACTTC
cdr3_aa: CASSVMAHSGDEQYF

cdr3_length: 18
clone_size: .
j_call: TRBJ1-5
v_call: TRBV18
d_call: .
cdr3_nt: TGTGCCAGCTCAGCGAATACCCCCCTCGCGGGGTCCACAGATACGCAGCATTTT
cdr3_aa: CASSANTPLAGSTDTQHF

cdr3_length: 14
clone_size: .
j_call: TRBJ2-7
v_call: TRBV5-4
d_call: .
cdr3_nt: TGTGCCAGCAGCGCAGCAGGGTCCTCCTACGAGCAATACTTC
cdr3_aa: CASSAAGSSYEQYF

cdr3_length: 15
clone_size: .
j_call: TRBJ1-5
v_call: TRBV4-1
d_call: TRBD1
cdr3_nt: TGCGCCAGAAGCCAGGGGGACAGGAACGATCAGCCCCAGCATTTT
cdr3_aa: CARSQGDRNDQPQHF

cdr3_length: 15
clone_size: .
j_call: TRBJ2-7
v_call: TRBV6-5
d_call: .
cdr3_nt: TGTGCCGGCCGGACCGGGATAGCAAATTCCTACGAGCAGTACTTC
cdr3_aa: CAGRTGIANSYEQYF

cdr3_length: 13
clone_size: .
j_call: TRBJ1-2
v_call: TRBV6-5
d_call: .
cdr3_nt: TGTGCCACATCTCGGGGGGATAACTATGGCTACGCCTTC
cdr3_aa: CATSRGDNYGYAF

cdr3_length: 19
clone_size: .
j_call: TRBJ2-6
v_call: TRBV4-2
d_call: .
cdr3_nt: TGTGCCAACAGCCGAGTTGTCGGGACTGGGCGTCTTGGGGCCAACGTCCTGACTTTC
cdr3_aa: CANSRVVGTGRLGANVLTF

cdr3_length: 14
clone_size: .
j_call: TRBJ1-6
v_call: TRBV7-8
d_call: .
cdr3_nt: TGTGCCCGCAACTTAGACCCCTATAATTCACCCCTCCACTTT
cdr3_aa: CARNLDPYNSPLHF

cdr3_length: 13
clone_size: .
j_call: TRBJ2-5
v_call: TRBV29-1
d_call: TRBD2
cdr3_nt: TGCAGTGCTTTTAGCGGGGACCAAGAGACCCAGTACTTC
cdr3_aa: CSAFSGDQETQYF

cdr3_length: 14
clone_size: .
j_call: TRBJ1-4
v_call: TRBV6-6
d_call: TRBD1
cdr3_nt: TGTGCCAGCATGCCGGTGACAGGGAATGAAAAACTGCTTTTT
cdr3_aa: CASMPVTGNEKLLF

cdr3_length: 12
clone_size: .
j_call: TRBJ2-1
v_call: TRBV29-1
d_call: .
cdr3_nt: TGCAACGTCCGGGAGAGCTACAATGAGCAGTTCTTC
cdr3_aa: CNVRESYNEQFF

cdr3_length: 15
clone_size: many
j_call: TRBJ1-1
v_call: TRBV12-3/TRBV12-4
d_call: TRBD1
cdr3_nt: TGTGCCAGCAGTCCCCGGGACAGGAGGAACACTGAAGCTTTCTTT
cdr3_aa: CASSPRDRRNTEAFF

cdr3_length: 15
clone_size: .
j_call: TRBJ1-1
v_call: TRBV20-1
d_call: TRBD1
cdr3_nt: TGCAGTGCTCGTCCCGGGACAGGGTTAGGGTCTGAAGCTTTCTTT
cdr3_aa: CSARPGTGLGSEAFF

cdr3_length: 12
clone_size: many
j_call: TRBJ2-2
v_call: TRBV12-3/TRBV12-4
d_call: .
cdr3_nt: TGTGCCAGCAGTCGTAGGCCCGGGGAGCTGTTTTTT
cdr3_aa: CASSRRPGELFF

cdr3_length: 13
clone_size: .
j_call: TRBJ2-7
v_call: TRBV6-6
d_call: .
cdr3_nt: TGTGTCAGCAGTTTCGGACCGGACTACGAGCAGCACTTC
cdr3_aa: CVSSFGPDYEQHF

cdr3_length: 16
clone_size: many
j_call: TRBJ1-1
v_call: TRBV4-1
d_call: .
cdr3_nt: TGCGCCAGCAGCCAAAGGGGGGGCAGTAAGAACACTGAAGCTTTCTTT
cdr3_aa: CASSQRGGSKNTEAFF

cdr3_length: 12
clone_size: many
j_call: TRBJ2-7
v_call: TRBV7-8
d_call: .
cdr3_nt: TGTGCCAGCAGCTTTCAGGTCGGAGAGCAGTACTTC
cdr3_aa: CASSFQVGEQYF

cdr3_length: 16
clone_size: .
j_call: TRBJ1-1
v_call: TRBV6-5
d_call: .
cdr3_nt: TGTGCCAGCAGCCCCGGAGATGGCATCAGTAACACTGAAGTTTTCTTT
cdr3_aa: CASSPGDGISNTEVFF

cdr3_length: 13
clone_size: .
j_call: TRBJ2-1
v_call: TRBV12-3/TRBV12-4
d_call: .
cdr3_nt: TGTGCCAGCAGCTTGAGAGCGGACAATAAGCAGTTCTTC
cdr3_aa: CASSLRADNKQFF

cdr3_length: 16
clone_size: once
j_call: TRBJ1-2
v_call: TRBV6-5
d_call: .
cdr3_nt: TGTGCCAGCAGTTACTCTGGGCAGGGCATTAACTACGGCTACGCCTTC
cdr3_aa: CASSYSGQGINYGYAF